These 17 T cell receptor beta chains were all obtained from the same sample, sequenced in a study of blood T cell repertoires in COVID-19. Using immunoSEQ multiplex PCR, the repertoire was profiled, and TCRdb retains in-frame clones only, with some absent. Seen here are about 230,000 clones, more than 65% observed once, and the top ten hold roughly 1.4%. Sample: peripheral blood. The receptors shown here come from a woman between 40 and 50 years old who had recovered from COVID-19.

The chain is built from TRBV4-3 and TRBJ1-5; D is uncertain. This CDR3 has 14 residues. Germline V gives CDR1 LGHNA, CDR2 YSLEER. The ends were cut back, 0 bases at V and 5 bases at J, with 8 bases in the middle. The DNA for the CDR3 is TGCGCCAGCAGCCAAGAATACACAGATCAGCCCCAGCATTTT. This translates into CASSQEYTDQPQHF.

This clone was detected many times. This chain uses TRBV7-9 with TRBJ1-2; tentatively, D is TRBD1 (5 bases). V lost 3 bases and J 0 bases, leaving 14 bases between the germline ends. CDR3 length: 16 amino acids. Germline lookup yields CDR1 SEHNR and CDR2 FQNEAQ (reference sequence). The chain's CDR3 is CASSFGGGDANYGYTF. CDR3 bases: TGTGCCAGCAGCTTCGGAGGAGGGGACGCTAACTATGGCTACACCTTC.

J is TRBJ1-2 and V is TRBV11-3; D perhaps matches TRBD1 (5 bases). CDR1 and CDR2 from the germline V gene are SGHNT and YENEEA. The CDR3 runs 12 residues. V shed 5 bases and J shed 8 bases, with 12 bases lying between them. The CDR3 nucleotides read TGTGCCAGCAGCCTAACAGGTGCCGGCTACACCTTC. Translating it yields CASSLTGAGYTF.

The CDR3 nucleotides read TGTGCCAGCAGCTTGGTACAGGGGGACTTCGGGACCCAGTACTTC. This encodes CASSLVQGDFGTQYF. This chain links TRBV5-6 with TRBJ2-5; TRBD1 aligns across 8 bases. V lost 0 bases, J lost 7 bases, and 8 bases stayed unmatched. CDR3 size: 15 residues. The germline V gene has CDR1 SGHDT and CDR2 YYEEEE.

The chain couples TRBV30 to TRBJ2-3; 10 bases are a match to TRBD2. The germline CDR1 and CDR2 sequences are GTSNPN and SVGIG (reference sequence). This CDR3 region has 15 residues. V shed 0 bases, J shed 6 bases, and the junction held 6 bases outside the gene matches. CDR3 sequence: CAWSVLLAGLDTQYF. DNA for the CDR3: TGTGCCTGGAGTGTATTACTAGCGGGGTTGGATACGCAGTATTTT.

This clone was detected only a few times. The chain links TRBV11-2 to TRBJ2-7, with D unresolved. CDR3 length: 13 residues. Deletions cut 0 bases from V and 6 bases from J, with 9 bases between. In germline, CDR1 is SGHAT, CDR2 FQNNGV. The CDR3 sequence is CASSLERASEQYF. CDR3 sequence (DNA): TGTGCCAGCAGCTTAGAGAGAGCTTCCGAGCAGTACTTC. Drawing the rest from reference TRBV11-2 and TRBJ2-7, the complete variable domain is EAGVAQSPRYKIIEKRQSVAFWCNPISGHATLYWYQQILGQGPKLLIQFQNNGVVDDSQLPKDRFSAERLKGVDSTLKIQPAKLEDSAVYLCASSLERASEQYFGPGTRLTVT.

The V gene is TRBV9, the J gene TRBJ2-5; a weak D match, TRBD1 (6 bases). CDR1 SGDLS and CDR2 YYNGEE come from the germline V gene. Trimming took 3 bases from V and 4 from J, leaving 10 bases between them. The length of the CDR3 is 13 residues. In DNA form, the CDR3 reads TGTGCCAGCAGCGCGGGACAAGGAGAGACCCAGTACTTC. Translating gives CASSAGQGETQYF.

This chain connects TRBV9 to TRBJ1-1; no definite D call. The CDR3 loop spans 14 amino acids. V was clipped by 0 bases and J by 5 bases, with 11 bases between them. Per germline, CDR1 SGDLS and CDR2 YYNGEE. The CDR3 here is CASSVGEIRTEAFF. The CDR3 nucleotides are TGTGCCAGCAGCGTAGGGGAGATAAGGACTGAAGCTTTCTTT.

The chain links TRBV19 to TRBJ2-3; TRBD1 matches 7 bases. Trimming cost V 5 bases and J 5 bases; bases outside gene matches: 10. CDR1 and CDR2 from the germline V gene are LNHDA and SQIVND (reference sequence). This CDR3 region has 15 residues. The CDR3 DNA reads as TGTGCCAGTAGTCTAGGACAGGTAACGGGAGATACGCAGTATTTT. It translates to CASSLGQVTGDTQYF.

This clone is categorized as medium-sized. The chain carries TRBV30 and TRBJ1-2, with D possibly TRBD1 on 5 matching bases. V was shortened by 1 base and J by 4 bases, with 10 bases between the two germline ends. The CDR3 totals 13 residues. Germline loops: CDR1 GTSNPN, CDR2 SVGIG (reference sequence). The CDR3 nucleotides read TGTGCCTGGAGTGAAGGGACTGGCTATGGCTACACCTTC. It codes for CAWSEGTGYGYTF.

The rearrangement uses TRBV6-1 and TRBJ2-2; 11 positions agree with TRBD2. CDR3 length equals 17 residues. J was trimmed by 1 base and V by 4 bases; bases with no gene match: 5. CDR1 and CDR2 (germline): MNHNS, SASEGT. The CDR3 region has the DNA TGTGCCAGCAGTGCCGACGGACTAGCGGGGAACACCGGGGAGCTGTTTTTT. It is translated as CASSADGLAGNTGELFF.

The genes are TRBV5-1 and TRBJ2-1; the match to TRBD2 covers 8 bases. This CDR3 spans 17 amino acids. V dropped 4 bases and J dropped 0; count of bases not matched to a gene: 9. Per germline, CDR1 SGHRS and CDR2 YFSETQ. CDR3 bases: TGCGCCAGCAGCGCAAAAGGCGGGGGGTCCTCCTACAATGAGCAGTTCTTC. Amino acids: CASSAKGGGSSYNEQFF.

This clone was observed a few times. V is TRBV3-1 (or the pseudogene TRBV3-2) and J is TRBJ2-5; 8 positions agree with TRBD2. The length of the CDR3 is 15 residues. Germline V gene sequence: CDR1 LGHDT, CDR2 YNNKEL (reference sequence). The V segment lost 4 bases and the J segment 4 bases; nucleotides outside the gene matches: 8. CDR3 sequence (DNA): TGTGCCAGCAGCCCCGTCGGGGGGGCCGGAGAGACCCAGTACTTC. It yields the protein CASSPVGGAGETQYF.

A few counts support this clone. The rearrangement joins TRBV3-1 (or the pseudogene TRBV3-2) to TRBJ2-1; D gene ambiguous. CDR1 is LGHDT and CDR2 is YNNKEL in the germline V gene (reference sequence). Trimming left V 1 base short and J 3 bases short, with 7 bases between. The CDR3 is made up of 14 amino acids. The CDR3 region is CASSQGLLYNEQFF. The CDR3, as DNA: TGTGCCAGCAGCCAAGGACTCCTCTACAATGAGCAGTTCTTC.

J is TRBJ2-2 and V is TRBV30; D is ambiguous. There are 12 residues in the CDR3. V was shortened by 4 bases and J by 6 bases, with 9 bases between the two germline ends. Germline V gene sequence: CDR1 GTSNPN, CDR2 SVGIG (reference sequence). The chain's CDR3 is CAWNMWSGELFF. CDR3 bases: TGTGCCTGGAACATGTGGTCCGGGGAGCTGTTTTTT. Full variable domain (rest looked up from reference TRBV30 and TRBJ2-2): SQTIHQWPATLVQPVGSPLSLECTVEGTSNPNLYWYRQAAGRGLQLLFYSVGIGQISSEVPQNLSASRPQDRQFILSSKKLLLSDSGFYLCAWNMWSGELFFGEGSRLTVL.

This clone was found once. This chain links TRBV6-5 with TRBJ2-6, with a weak D call TRBD1 (5 bases). Deletions cut 2 bases from V and 1 base from J, with 9 bases between. Germline CDR1 MNHEY, CDR2 SVGAGI. This CDR3 region has 16 residues. The CDR3 sequence: CASSYSRVSGANVLTF. CDR3 bases: TGTGCCAGCAGTTACAGCAGGGTTTCTGGGGCCAACGTCCTGACTTTC.

The CDR3 nucleotides are TGTGCCAGCAGTTTAGGATCGGGGAACACCGGGGAGCTGTTTTTT. Amino acid sequence: CASSLGSGNTGELFF. The chain carries TRBV28 and TRBJ2-2, with no clear D. V gave up 2 bases and J gave up 1 base, with 8 bases separating them. Germline V CDR1 and CDR2: MDHEN, SYDVKM. CDR3 length: 15 residues.